This TCR beta chain is from a study of blood T cells in healthy people across ages. Overall study context: About one barcoded beta molecule was captured per two T cells (by template switching).

A sample-barcoded 5' primer and a J-beta primer mix were used in a second PCR of about 6 to 11 cycles. Every single cDNA molecule received a tag from a template-switch adaptor with 12 random nucleotides. TCRdb reanalysed the 5' RACE reads using MiXCR and keeps one entry per CDR3 protein. The repertoire has a few hundred thousand distinct CDR3 sequences, about 28% of them found once; the top ten carry approximately 3.7%. A single count supports this clonotype. This CDR3 is 19 amino acids long. From germline, CDR1 is ENHRY and CDR2 SYGVKD. These data are also associated with another study on T cells of mothers and their children.

This TCR derives from a boy aged 2 to 9 in good health. The rearrangement uses TRBV10-3 and TRBJ2-5; a possible D gene is TRBD1 (7 bases). Near its end, the DNA agrees better with TRBJ2-1, so the J call may be wrong. The sequenced sample consisted of blood. CDR3 coding DNA: TGTGCCATCAGTGGACTGAAATTTGACAGGGCGGGTGGAGGGAATGAGCAGTTCTTC. It encodes CAISGLKFDRAGGGNEQFF.